These 4 T cell receptor beta chains came from one sample sequenced in a study of T cell repertoires in cytomegalovirus infection. TCRdb reanalysed the reads using MiXCR and keeps one entry per CDR3 protein. This sample has roughly 180,000 distinct CDR3 sequences, with 20% to 25% found just once. No antigen has been identified for these receptors. The specimen was CD8+ T cells from cultured PBMCs, collected from culture after CMV antigen stimulation. These receptors were collected from a human donor in good health (CMV status not recorded). Some clones in this sample may be carry-over from other donors' samples.

This clonotype was found a few times. Here the CDR3 reads CASSFGGGEQYF. The CDR3 nucleotides read TGTGCCAGCAGTTTCGGGGGGGGCGAGCAGTACTTC. This chain links TRBV11-2 with TRBJ2-7, with 8 bases aligning to TRBD2. The CDR3 is made up of 12 amino acids. CDR1 and CDR2 (germline): SGHAT, FQNNGV. V was clipped by 6 bases and J by 6 bases; unmatched bases: 4.

The chain joins TRBV20-1 to TRBJ1-1, with no clear D. The CDR3 consists of 11 residues. V gave up 2 bases and J gave up 5 bases, with 6 bases separating them. Germline CDR1 and CDR2: DFQATT and SNEGSKA (reference sequence). CDR3 amino acids: CSARSGTEAFF. The CDR3 DNA follows: TGCAGTGCTAGAAGTGGAACTGAAGCTTTCTTT.

This clonotype occurred many times. The chain combines TRBV7-9 with TRBJ2-3, with 7 bases lining up with TRBD1. After removal of 5 bases from V and 2 bases from J, the junction contained 7 bases not matched to a gene. The germline V gene has CDR1 SEHNR and CDR2 FQNEAQ (reference sequence). The CDR3 contains 15 residues. CDR3 in amino acids: CASSPPGTATDTQYF. In nucleotides, the CDR3 is TGTGCCAGCAGCCCCCCCGGGACAGCCACAGATACGCAGTATTTT. The variable domain in full, completed from reference TRBV7-9 and TRBJ2-3, reads DTGVSQNPRHKITKRGQNVTFRCDPISEHNRLYWYRQTLGQGPEFLTYFQNEAQLEKSRLLSDRFSAERPKGSFSTLEIQRTEQGDSAMYLCASSPPGTATDTQYFGPGTRLTVL.

The chain has TRBV6-2 or TRBV6-3 and TRBJ2-2; D ambiguous. Per the germline V gene, CDR1 is MNHEY and CDR2 is SVGEGT. Between the trimmed V and J ends, which lost 5 bases and 4 bases, there was a span of 17 bases. CDR3 length: 16 residues. The CDR3 here is CASSTPRTDPTGELFF. The CDR3 DNA reads TGTGCCAGCAGTACCCCACGTACAGATCCCACCGGGGAGCTGTTTTTT.